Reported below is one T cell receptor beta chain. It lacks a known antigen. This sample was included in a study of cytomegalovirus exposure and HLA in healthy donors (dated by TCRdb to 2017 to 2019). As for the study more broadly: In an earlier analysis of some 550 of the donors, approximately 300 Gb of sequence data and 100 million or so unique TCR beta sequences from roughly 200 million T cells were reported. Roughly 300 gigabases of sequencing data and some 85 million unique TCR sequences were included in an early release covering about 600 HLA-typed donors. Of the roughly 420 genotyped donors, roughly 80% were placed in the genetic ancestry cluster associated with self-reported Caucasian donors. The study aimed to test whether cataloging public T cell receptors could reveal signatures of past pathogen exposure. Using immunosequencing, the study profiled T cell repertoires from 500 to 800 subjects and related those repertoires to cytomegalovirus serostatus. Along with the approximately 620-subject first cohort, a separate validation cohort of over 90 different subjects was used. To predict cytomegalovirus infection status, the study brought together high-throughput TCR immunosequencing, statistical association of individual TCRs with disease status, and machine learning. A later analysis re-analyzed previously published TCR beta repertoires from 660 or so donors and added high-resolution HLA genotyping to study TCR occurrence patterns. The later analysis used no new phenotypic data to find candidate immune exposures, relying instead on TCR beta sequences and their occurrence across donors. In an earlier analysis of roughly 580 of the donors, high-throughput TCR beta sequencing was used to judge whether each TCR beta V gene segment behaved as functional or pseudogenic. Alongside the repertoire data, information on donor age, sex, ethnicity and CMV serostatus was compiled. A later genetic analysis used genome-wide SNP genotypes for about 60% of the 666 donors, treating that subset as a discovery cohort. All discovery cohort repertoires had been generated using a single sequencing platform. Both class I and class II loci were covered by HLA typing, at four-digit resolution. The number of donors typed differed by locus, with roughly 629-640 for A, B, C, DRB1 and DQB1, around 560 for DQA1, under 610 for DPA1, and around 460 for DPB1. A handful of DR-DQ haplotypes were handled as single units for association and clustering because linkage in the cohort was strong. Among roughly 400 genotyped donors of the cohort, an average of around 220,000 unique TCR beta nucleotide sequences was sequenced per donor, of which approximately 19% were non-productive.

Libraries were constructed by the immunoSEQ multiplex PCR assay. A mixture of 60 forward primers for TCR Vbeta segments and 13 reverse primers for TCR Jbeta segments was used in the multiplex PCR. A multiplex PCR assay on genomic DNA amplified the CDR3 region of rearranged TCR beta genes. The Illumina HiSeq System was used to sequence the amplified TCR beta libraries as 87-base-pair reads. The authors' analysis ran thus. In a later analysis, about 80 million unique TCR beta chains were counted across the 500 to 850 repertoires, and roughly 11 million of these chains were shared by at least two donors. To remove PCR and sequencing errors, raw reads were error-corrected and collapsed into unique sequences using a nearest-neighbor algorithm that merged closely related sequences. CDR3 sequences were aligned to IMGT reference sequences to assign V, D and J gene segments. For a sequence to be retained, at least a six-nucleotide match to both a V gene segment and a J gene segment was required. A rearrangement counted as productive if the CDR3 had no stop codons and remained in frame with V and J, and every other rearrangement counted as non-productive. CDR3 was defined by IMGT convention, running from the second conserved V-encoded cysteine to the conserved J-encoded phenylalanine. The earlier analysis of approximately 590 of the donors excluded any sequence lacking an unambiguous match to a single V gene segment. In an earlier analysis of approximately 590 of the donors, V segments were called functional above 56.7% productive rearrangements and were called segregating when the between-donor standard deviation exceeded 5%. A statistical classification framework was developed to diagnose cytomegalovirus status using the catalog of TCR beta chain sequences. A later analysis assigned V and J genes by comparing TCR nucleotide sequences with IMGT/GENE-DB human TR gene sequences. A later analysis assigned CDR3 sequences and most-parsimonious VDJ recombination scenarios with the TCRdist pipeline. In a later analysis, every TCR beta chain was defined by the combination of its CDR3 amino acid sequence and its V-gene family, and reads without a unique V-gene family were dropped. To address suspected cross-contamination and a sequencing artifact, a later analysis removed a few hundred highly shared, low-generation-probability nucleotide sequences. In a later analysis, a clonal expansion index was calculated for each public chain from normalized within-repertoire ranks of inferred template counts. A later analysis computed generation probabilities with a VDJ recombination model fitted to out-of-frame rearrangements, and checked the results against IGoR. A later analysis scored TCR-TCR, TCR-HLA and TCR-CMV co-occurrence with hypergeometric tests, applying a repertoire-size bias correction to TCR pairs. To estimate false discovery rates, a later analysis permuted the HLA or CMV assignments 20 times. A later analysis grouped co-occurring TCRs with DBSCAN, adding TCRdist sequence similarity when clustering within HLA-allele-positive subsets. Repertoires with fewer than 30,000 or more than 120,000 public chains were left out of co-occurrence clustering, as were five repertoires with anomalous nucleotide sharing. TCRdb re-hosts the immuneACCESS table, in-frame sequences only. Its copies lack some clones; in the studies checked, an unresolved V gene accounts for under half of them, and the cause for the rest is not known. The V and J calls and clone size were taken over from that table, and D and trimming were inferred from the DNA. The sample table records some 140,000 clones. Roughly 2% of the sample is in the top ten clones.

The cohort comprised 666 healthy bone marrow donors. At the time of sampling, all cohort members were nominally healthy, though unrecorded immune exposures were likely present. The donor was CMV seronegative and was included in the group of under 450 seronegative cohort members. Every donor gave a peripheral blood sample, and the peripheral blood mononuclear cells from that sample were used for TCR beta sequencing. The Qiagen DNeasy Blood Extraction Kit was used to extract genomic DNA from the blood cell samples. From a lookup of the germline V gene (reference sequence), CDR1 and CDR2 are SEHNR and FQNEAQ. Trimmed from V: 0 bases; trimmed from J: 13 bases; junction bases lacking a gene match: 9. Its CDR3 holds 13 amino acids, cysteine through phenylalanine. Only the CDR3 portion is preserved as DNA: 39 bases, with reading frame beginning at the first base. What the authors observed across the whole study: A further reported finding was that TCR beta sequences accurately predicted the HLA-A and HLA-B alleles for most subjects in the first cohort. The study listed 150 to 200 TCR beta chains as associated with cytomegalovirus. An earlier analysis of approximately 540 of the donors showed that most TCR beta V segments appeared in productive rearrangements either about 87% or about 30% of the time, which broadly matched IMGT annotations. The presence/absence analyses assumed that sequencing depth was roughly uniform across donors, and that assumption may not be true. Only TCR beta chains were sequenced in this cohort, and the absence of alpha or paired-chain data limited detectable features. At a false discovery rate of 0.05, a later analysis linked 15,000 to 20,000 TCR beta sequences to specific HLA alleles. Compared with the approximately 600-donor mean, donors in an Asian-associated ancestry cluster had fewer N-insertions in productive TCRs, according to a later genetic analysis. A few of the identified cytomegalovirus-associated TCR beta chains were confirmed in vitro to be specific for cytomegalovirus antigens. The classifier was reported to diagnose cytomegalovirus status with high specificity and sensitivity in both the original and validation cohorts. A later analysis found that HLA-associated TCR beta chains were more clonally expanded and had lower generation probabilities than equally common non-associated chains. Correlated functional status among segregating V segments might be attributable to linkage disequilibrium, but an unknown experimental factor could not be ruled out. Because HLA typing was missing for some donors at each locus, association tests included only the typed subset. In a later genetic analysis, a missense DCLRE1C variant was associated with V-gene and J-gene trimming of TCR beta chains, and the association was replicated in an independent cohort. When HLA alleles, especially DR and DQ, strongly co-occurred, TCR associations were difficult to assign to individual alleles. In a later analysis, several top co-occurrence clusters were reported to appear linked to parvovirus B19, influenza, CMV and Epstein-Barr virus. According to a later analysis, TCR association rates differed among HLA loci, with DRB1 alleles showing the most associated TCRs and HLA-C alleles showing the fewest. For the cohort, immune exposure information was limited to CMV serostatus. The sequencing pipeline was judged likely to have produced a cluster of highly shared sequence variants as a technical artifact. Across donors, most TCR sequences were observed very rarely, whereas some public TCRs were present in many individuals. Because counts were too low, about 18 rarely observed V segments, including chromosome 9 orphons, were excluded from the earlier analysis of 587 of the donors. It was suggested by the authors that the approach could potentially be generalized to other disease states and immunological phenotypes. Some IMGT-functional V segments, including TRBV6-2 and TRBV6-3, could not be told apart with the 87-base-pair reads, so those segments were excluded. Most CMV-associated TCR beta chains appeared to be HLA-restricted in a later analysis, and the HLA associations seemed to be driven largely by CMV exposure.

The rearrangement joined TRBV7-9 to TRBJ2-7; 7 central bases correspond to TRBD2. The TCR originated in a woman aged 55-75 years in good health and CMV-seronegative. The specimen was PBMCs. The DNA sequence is TGTGCCAGCAGCTTAGCAATCGGGGGGAGCGAATACTTC. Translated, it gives CASSLAIGGSEYF. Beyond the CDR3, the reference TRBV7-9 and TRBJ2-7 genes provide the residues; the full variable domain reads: DTGVSQNPRHKITKRGQNVTFRCDPISEHNRLYWYRQTLGQGPEFLTYFQNEAQLEKSRLLSDRFSAERPKGSFSTLEIQRTEQGDSAMYLCASSLAIGGSEYFGPGTRLTVT.